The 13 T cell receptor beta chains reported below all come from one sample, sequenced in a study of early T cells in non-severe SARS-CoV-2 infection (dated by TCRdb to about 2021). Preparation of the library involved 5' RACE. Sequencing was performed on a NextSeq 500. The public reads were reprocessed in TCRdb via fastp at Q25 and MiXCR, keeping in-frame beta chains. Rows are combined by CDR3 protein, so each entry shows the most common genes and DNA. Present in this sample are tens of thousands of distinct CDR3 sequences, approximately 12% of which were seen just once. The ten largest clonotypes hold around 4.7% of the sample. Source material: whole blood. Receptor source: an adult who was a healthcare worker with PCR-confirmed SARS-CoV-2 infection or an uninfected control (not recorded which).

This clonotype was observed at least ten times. CDR3 sequence: CASSEGTAVYGYTF. CDR3 nucleotides: TGTGCCAGCTCAGAGGGGACCGCTGTCTATGGCTACACCTTC. The rearrangement joins TRBV18 to TRBJ1-2, with a tentative D call TRBD1 (5 bases). Germline loops: CDR1 KGHSH, CDR2 LQKENI. The CDR3 is 14 residues long. V was shortened by 5 bases and J by 4 bases, with 14 bases between the two germline ends.

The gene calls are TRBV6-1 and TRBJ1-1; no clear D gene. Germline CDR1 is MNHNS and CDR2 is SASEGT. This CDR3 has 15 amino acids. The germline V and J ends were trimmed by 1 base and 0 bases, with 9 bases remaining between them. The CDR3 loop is CASSEDPVMNTEAFF. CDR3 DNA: TGTGCCAGCAGTGAAGATCCTGTCATGAACACTGAAGCTTTCTTT.

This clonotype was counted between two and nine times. CDR3 protein: CASSWVGGNPTDTQYF. As DNA, the CDR3 is TGTGCCAGCAGCTGGGTGGGGGGGAATCCCACAGATACGCAGTATTTT. This chain uses TRBV7-2 with TRBJ2-3; 7 bases fit TRBD2. Germline CDR1 reads SGHTA; CDR2 reads FQGNSA. After removal of 4 bases from V and 2 bases from J, the junction contained 9 bases not matched to a gene. CDR3 length: 16 amino acids.

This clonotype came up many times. Written as DNA, the CDR3 is TGTGCCAGCAGCTTTCGGTCTGGCACTGAAGCTTTCTTT. Protein sequence: CASSFRSGTEAFF. The V and J genes are TRBV7-9 and TRBJ1-1; D not certain. V was shortened by 3 bases and J by 4 bases, with 9 bases between the two germline ends. The CDR3 is 13 amino acids. Germline V gene sequence: CDR1 SEHNR, CDR2 FQNEAQ (reference sequence).

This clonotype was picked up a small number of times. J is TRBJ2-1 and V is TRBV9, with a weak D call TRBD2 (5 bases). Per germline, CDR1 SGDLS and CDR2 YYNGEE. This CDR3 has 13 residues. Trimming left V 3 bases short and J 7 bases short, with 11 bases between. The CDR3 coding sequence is TGTGCCAGCAGCGGACACACGGGGAATGAGCAGTTCTTC. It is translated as CASSGHTGNEQFF. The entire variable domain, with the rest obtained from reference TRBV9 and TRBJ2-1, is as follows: DSGVTQTPKHLITATGQRVTLRCSPRSGDLSVYWYQQSLDQGLQFLIQYYNGEERAKGNILERFSAQQFPDLHSELNLSSLELGDSALYFCASSGHTGNEQFFGPGTRLTVL.

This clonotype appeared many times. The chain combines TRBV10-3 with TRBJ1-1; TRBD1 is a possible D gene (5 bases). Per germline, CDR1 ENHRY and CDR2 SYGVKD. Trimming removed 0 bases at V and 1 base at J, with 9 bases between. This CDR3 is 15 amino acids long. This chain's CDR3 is CAISESWGPNTEAFF. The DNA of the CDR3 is TGTGCCATCAGTGAGTCGTGGGGCCCGAACACTGAAGCTTTCTTT.

Here the CDR3 reads CSAREMGRDTQYF. The CDR3 region has the DNA TGCAGTGCTAGAGAGATGGGACGAGATACGCAGTATTTT. This chain links TRBV20-1 with TRBJ2-3; D is perhaps TRBD1 or TRBD2 (5 bases each). This CDR3 is built from 13 residues. Germline V gene data show CDR1 as DFQATT and CDR2 as SNEGSKA (reference sequence). Trimming pared 0 bases from V and 5 bases from J, leaving 9 bases between.

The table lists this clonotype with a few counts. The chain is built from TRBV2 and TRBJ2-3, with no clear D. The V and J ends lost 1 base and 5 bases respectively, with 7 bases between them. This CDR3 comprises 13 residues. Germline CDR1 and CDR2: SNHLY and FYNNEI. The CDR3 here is CASSEGPIDTQYF. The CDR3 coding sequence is TGTGCCAGCAGTGAAGGGCCAATAGATACGCAGTATTTT.

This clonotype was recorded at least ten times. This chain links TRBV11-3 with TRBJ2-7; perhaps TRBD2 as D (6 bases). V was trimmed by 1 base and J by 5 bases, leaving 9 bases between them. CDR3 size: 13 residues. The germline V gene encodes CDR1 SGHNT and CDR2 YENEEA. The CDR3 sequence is CASSLVGGHEQYF. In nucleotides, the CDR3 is TGTGCCAGCAGCTTAGTCGGGGGACACGAGCAGTACTTC.

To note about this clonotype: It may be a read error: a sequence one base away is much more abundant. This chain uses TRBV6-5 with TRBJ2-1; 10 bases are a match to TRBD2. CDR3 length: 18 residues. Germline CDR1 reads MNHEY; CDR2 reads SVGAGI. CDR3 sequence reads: CASSYRLAGVFSYNVQFF. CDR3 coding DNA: TGTGCCAGCAGTTACCGCCTAGCGGGGGTCTTCTCCTACAATGTGCAGTTCTTC.

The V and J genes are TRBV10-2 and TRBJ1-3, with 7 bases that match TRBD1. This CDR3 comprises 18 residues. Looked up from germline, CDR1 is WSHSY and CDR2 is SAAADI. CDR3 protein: CTNSHPGGNAGSGNTIYF. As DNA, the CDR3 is TGCACAAACAGCCACCCAGGGGGTAATGCTGGCTCTGGAAACACCATATATTTT.

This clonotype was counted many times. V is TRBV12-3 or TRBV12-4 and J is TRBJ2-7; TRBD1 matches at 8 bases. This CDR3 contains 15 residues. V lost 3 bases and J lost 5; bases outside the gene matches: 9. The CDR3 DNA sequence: TGTGCCAGCAGTTTTCCTAGGACAGGGTTCCACGAGCAGTACTTC. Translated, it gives CASSFPRTGFHEQYF.

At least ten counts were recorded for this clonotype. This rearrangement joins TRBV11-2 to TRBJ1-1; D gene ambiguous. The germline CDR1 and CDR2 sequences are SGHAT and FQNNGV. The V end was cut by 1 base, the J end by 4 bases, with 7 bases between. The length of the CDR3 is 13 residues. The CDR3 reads CASSLVGSTEAFF. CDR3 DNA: TGTGCCAGCAGCTTAGTAGGAAGCACTGAAGCTTTCTTT.